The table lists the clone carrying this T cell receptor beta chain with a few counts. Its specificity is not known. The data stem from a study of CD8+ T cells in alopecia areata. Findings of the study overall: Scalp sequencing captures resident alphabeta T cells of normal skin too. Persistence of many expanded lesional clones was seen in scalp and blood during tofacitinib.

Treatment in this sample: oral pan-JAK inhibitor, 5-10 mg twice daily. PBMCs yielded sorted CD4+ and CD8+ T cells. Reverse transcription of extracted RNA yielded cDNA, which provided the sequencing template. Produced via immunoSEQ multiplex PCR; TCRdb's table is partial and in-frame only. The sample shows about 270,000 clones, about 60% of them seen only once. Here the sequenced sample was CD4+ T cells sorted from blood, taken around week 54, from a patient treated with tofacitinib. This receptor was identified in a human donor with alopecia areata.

The CDR3 nucleotides read TGTGCCAGCACCCCCACGCCGGAGGCTTACAATGAGCAGTTCTTC. This translates into CASTPTPEAYNEQFF. The chain employs TRBV7-9 and TRBJ2-1; TRBD2 might be the D (5 bases). CDR1 SEHNR and CDR2 FQNEAQ come from the germline V gene (reference sequence). With 7 bases removed from V and 4 bases from J, the gap between germline ends came to 17 bases. The CDR3 has 15 residues.